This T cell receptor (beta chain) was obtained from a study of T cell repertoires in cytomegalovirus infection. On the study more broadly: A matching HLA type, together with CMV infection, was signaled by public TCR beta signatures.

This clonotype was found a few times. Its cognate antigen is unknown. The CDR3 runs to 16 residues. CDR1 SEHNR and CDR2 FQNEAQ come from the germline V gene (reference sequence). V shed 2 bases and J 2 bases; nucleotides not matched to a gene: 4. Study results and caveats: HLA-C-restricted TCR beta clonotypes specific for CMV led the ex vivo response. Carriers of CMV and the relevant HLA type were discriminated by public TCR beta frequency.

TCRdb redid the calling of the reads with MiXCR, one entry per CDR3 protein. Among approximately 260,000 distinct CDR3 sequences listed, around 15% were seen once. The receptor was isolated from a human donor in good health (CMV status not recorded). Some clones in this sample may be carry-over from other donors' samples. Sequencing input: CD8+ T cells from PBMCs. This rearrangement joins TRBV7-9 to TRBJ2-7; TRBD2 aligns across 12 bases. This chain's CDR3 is CASSLTSGGLTYEQYF. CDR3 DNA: TGTGCCAGCAGCTTAACTAGCGGGGGGCTGACCTACGAGCAGTACTTC.